This is a list of T cell receptor beta chains from one sample in a study of cytomegalovirus exposure and HLA in healthy donors. Assay: immunoSEQ multiplex PCR; the TCRdb copy retains only in-frame clones and omits some. The table records under 300,000 clones, almost 90% of them present only once. Material for sequencing was PBMCs. The receptors were sampled from a woman between 18 and 30 years old in good health and CMV-seronegative. CDR3s include the opening cysteine and the closing phenylalanine or tryptophan. A D gene is named only where the DNA matches it firmly. Not all rows give a size; the values are once, few, many and, for expanded clones, a class.

CDR3 DNA: TGTGCCAGCAGTCAACAGGGTCGGACTGAAGCTTTCTTT
CDR3 protein: CASSQQGRTEAFF
D gene: NA
CDR3 length: 13
clone size: NA
V gene: TRBV5-6
J gene: TRBJ1-1

CDR3 DNA: TGTGCCAGTAGTATCCCGACAGGGGCCTATGGCTACACCTTC
CDR3 protein: CASSIPTGAYGYTF
D gene: TRBD1
CDR3 length: 14
clone size: few
V gene: TRBV19
J gene: TRBJ1-2

CDR3 DNA: TGTGCCAGCAGCACGGACAGCCAAGAGACCCAGTACTTC
CDR3 protein: CASSTDSQETQYF
D gene: NA
CDR3 length: 13
clone size: NA
V gene: TRBV9
J gene: TRBJ2-5

CDR3 DNA: TGTGCCAGTAGACTAACAGGGGAGAGCGGCTACACCTTC
CDR3 protein: CASRLTGESGYTF
D gene: TRBD1
CDR3 length: 13
clone size: once
V gene: TRBV19
J gene: TRBJ1-2

CDR3 DNA: TGCGCCAGCAGCTTGTCGGGGTACAATGAGCAGTTCTTC
CDR3 protein: CASSLSGYNEQFF
D gene: NA
CDR3 length: 13
clone size: NA
V gene: TRBV5-1
J gene: TRBJ2-1

CDR3 DNA: TGTGCCACCCAACAGGGGGCTGTCCCTGAAGCTTTCTTT
CDR3 protein: CATQQGAVPEAFF
D gene: TRBD1
CDR3 length: 13
clone size: NA
V gene: TRBV18
J gene: TRBJ1-1

CDR3 DNA: TGCGCCAGCAGCTCAGGAGCAGGGGGCTATAATTCACCCCTCCACTTT
CDR3 protein: CASSSGAGGYNSPLHF
D gene: TRBD1
CDR3 length: 16
clone size: NA
V gene: TRBV5-1
J gene: TRBJ1-6

CDR3 DNA: TGTGCCAGCAGTTCCCCGGGACTAGCGGATCACAATGAGCAGTTCTTC
CDR3 protein: CASSSPGLADHNEQFF
D gene: TRBD2
CDR3 length: 16
clone size: NA
V gene: TRBV6-5
J gene: TRBJ2-1

CDR3 DNA: TGTGCCAGCAGTGGGCCCCCAACAGGAATTCAGCCCCAGCATTTT
CDR3 protein: CASSGPPTGIQPQHF
D gene: NA
CDR3 length: 15
clone size: few
V gene: TRBV7-8
J gene: TRBJ1-5

CDR3 DNA: TGTGCCAGCAGAAACAGGGCTGGCGTCAATTCACCCCTCCACTTT
CDR3 protein: CASRNRAGVNSPLHF
D gene: NA
CDR3 length: 15
clone size: once
V gene: TRBV27
J gene: TRBJ1-6

CDR3 DNA: TGCGCCAGCAGCCAGCCGACCGGGACAGGGACGATTCGCGGCTACACCTTC
CDR3 protein: CASSQPTGTGTIRGYTF
D gene: TRBD1
CDR3 length: 17
clone size: NA
V gene: TRBV4-1
J gene: TRBJ1-2

CDR3 DNA: TGTGCCAGCAGTCCCGGGTACGAGCAGTACTTC
CDR3 protein: CASSPGYEQYF
D gene: NA
CDR3 length: 11
clone size: NA
V gene: TRBV28
J gene: TRBJ2-7

CDR3 DNA: TGTGCCAGTAGTATCCTGGTCCCGGGACAGGGGGCGGATGGCTACACCTTC
CDR3 protein: CASSILVPGQGADGYTF
D gene: TRBD1
CDR3 length: 17
clone size: NA
V gene: TRBV19
J gene: TRBJ1-2

CDR3 DNA: TGTGCCAGTAGTCCGGGACTCGCTTGGAGGGAACTGTTTTTT
CDR3 protein: CASSPGLAWRELFF
D gene: NA
CDR3 length: 14
clone size: NA
V gene: TRBV19
J gene: TRBJ1-4

CDR3 DNA: TGTGCCAGCAAGGGACTAATGGGCACCGGGGAGCTGTTTTTT
CDR3 protein: CASKGLMGTGELFF
D gene: TRBD2
CDR3 length: 14
clone size: NA
V gene: TRBV6-1
J gene: TRBJ2-2

CDR3 DNA: TGTGCCATCAGTCGGGGTCCAGGGGGCGGCTATTCACCCCTCCACTTT
CDR3 protein: CAISRGPGGGYSPLHF
D gene: TRBD1
CDR3 length: 16
clone size: once
V gene: TRBV10-3
J gene: TRBJ1-6

CDR3 DNA: TGTGCCAGCAGTCCACAGGGGACAAGCAATCAGCCCCAGCATTTT
CDR3 protein: CASSPQGTSNQPQHF
D gene: TRBD1
CDR3 length: 15
clone size: NA
V gene: TRBV6-1
J gene: TRBJ1-5

CDR3 DNA: TGCGCCAGCAGCCAAGTGCAGGGGGGCACTGAAGCTTTCTTT
CDR3 protein: CASSQVQGGTEAFF
D gene: TRBD1
CDR3 length: 14
clone size: NA
V gene: TRBV4-1
J gene: TRBJ1-1

CDR3 DNA: TGCGCCAGCAGCTTGGAACTCCGCACAGATACGCAGTATTTT
CDR3 protein: CASSLELRTDTQYF
D gene: NA
CDR3 length: 14
clone size: once
V gene: TRBV5-1
J gene: TRBJ2-3

CDR3 DNA: TGCGCCAGCAGCCAAGAATCGGGGAACTATGGCTACACCTTC
CDR3 protein: CASSQESGNYGYTF
D gene: NA
CDR3 length: 14
clone size: once
V gene: TRBV4-3
J gene: TRBJ1-2

CDR3 DNA: TGTGCCAGTAGCCGAGACAGGGCCCATGGCTACACCTTC
CDR3 protein: CASSRDRAHGYTF
D gene: TRBD1
CDR3 length: 13
clone size: NA
V gene: TRBV19
J gene: TRBJ1-2

CDR3 DNA: TGTGCCAGCTCACCAGGCAGGGGCAATCAGCCCCAGCATTTT
CDR3 protein: CASSPGRGNQPQHF
D gene: NA
CDR3 length: 14
clone size: NA
V gene: TRBV18
J gene: TRBJ1-5

CDR3 DNA: TGCGCCAGCAGCCCTGGACAGGGAGGCACTGAAGCTTTCTTT
CDR3 protein: CASSPGQGGTEAFF
D gene: TRBD1
CDR3 length: 14
clone size: NA
V gene: TRBV5-1
J gene: TRBJ1-1

CDR3 DNA: TGCGCCAGCAGCTTCGGGACAGGGAGCTACGAGCAGTACTTC
CDR3 protein: CASSFGTGSYEQYF
D gene: TRBD1
CDR3 length: 14
clone size: NA
V gene: TRBV5-1
J gene: TRBJ2-7